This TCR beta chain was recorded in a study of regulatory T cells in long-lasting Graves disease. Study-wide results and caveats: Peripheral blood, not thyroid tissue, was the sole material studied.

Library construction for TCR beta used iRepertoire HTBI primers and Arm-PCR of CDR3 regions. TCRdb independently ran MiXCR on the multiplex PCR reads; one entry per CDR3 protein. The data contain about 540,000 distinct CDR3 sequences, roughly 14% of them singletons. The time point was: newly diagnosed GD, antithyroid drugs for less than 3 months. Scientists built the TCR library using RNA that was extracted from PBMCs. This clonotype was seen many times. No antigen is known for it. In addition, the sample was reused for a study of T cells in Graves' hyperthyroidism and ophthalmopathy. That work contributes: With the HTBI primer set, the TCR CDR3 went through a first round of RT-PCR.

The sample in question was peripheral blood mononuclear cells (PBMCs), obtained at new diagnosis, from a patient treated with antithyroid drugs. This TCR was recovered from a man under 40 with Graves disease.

CDR3 sequence: CASSLAGSGIYNEQFF. The CDR3 bases are TGTGCCAGCAGCTTAGCGGGCTCAGGGATCTACAATGAGCAGTTCTTC. The chain employs TRBV7-6 and TRBJ2-1; D perhaps matches TRBD1 (5 bases). Germline CDR1 is SGHVS and CDR2 is FNYEAQ. This CDR3 comprises 16 residues. V was shortened by 0 bases and J by 3 bases, with 12 bases between the two germline ends.